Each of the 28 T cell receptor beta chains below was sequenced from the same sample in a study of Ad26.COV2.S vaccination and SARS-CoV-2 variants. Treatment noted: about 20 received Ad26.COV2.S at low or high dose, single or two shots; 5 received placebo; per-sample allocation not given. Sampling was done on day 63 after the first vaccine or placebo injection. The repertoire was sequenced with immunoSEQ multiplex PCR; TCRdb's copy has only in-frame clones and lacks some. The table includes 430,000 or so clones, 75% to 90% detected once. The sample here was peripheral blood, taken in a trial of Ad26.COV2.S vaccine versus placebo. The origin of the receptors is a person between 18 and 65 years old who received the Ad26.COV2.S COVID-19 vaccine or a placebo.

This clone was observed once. CDR3 in amino acids: CSTKREITGELFF. DNA of the CDR3: TGCAGCACCAAGCGGGAGATTACCGGGGAGCTGTTTTTT. The V gene is TRBV29-1, the J gene TRBJ2-2, with TRBD2 matching over 8 bases. The V segment lost 8 bases and the J segment 5 bases; nucleotides outside the gene matches: 7. The CDR3 is made up of 13 amino acids. Germline assignment: CDR1 SQVTM and CDR2 ANQGSEA.

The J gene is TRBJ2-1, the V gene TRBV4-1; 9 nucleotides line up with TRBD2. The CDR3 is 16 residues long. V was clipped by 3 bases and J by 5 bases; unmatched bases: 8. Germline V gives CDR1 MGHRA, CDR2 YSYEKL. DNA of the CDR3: TGCGCCAGCAGCCAGGCCGGGACTAGCCCCCACAATGAGCAGTTCTTC. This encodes CASSQAGTSPHNEQFF.

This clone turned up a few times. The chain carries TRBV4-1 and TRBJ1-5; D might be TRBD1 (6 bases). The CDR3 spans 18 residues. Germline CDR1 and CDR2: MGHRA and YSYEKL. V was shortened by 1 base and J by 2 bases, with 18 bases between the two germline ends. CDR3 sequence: CASSQANLGAGGNQPQHF. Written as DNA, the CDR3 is TGCGCCAGCAGCCAAGCAAACCTAGGGGCAGGGGGCAATCAGCCCCAGCATTTT.

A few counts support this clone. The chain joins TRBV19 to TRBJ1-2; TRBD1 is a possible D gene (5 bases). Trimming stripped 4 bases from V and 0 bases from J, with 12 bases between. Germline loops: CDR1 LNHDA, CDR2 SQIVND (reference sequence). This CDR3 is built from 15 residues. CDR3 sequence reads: CASSRGGAANYGYTF. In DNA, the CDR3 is TGTGCCAGTAGTAGGGGTGGGGCAGCTAACTATGGCTACACCTTC.

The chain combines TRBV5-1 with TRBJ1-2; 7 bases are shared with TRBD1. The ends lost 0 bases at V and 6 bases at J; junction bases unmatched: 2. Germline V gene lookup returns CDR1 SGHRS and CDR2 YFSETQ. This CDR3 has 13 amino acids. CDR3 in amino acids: CASSLGTGDGYTF. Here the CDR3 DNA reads TGCGCCAGCAGCTTGGGGACAGGAGATGGCTACACCTTC.

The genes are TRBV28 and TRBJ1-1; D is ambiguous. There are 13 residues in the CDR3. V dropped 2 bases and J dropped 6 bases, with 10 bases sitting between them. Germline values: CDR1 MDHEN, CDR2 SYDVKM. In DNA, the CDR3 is TGTGCCAGCAGTTTACTGCGCGGATCTGAAGCTTTCTTT. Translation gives CASSLLRGSEAFF.

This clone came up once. The CDR3: CSVHDNYGYTF. CDR3 in DNA: TGCAGTGTACATGACAACTATGGCTACACCTTC. This rearrangement joins TRBV20-1 to TRBJ1-2, with D hard to call. Per the germline V gene, CDR1 is DFQATT and CDR2 is SNEGSKA (reference sequence). The V and J ends lost 7 bases and 2 bases respectively, with 8 bases between them. This CDR3 contains 11 residues.

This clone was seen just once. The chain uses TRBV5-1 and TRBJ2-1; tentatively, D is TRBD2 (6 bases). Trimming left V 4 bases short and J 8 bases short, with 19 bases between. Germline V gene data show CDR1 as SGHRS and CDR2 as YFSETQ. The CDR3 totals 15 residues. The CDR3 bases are TGCGCCAGCAGCGATGGACTAAGCCGTGGGGATGAGCAGTTCTTC. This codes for CASSDGLSRGDEQFF.

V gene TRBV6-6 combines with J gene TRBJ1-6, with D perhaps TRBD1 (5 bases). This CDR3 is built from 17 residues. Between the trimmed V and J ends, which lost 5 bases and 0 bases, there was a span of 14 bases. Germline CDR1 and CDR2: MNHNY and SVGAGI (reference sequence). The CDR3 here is CASSLGTAISYNSPLHF. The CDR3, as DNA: TGTGCCAGCAGTCTCGGGACGGCGATCTCCTATAATTCACCCCTCCACTTT.

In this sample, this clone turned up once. CDR3 in amino acids: CASRRPGQGYEQYF. The CDR3 coding sequence is TGTGCCAGCAGGAGACCGGGACAGGGCTACGAGCAGTACTTC. The chain carries TRBV2 and TRBJ2-7; 9 positions agree with TRBD1. Looked up from germline, CDR1 is SNHLY and CDR2 is FYNNEI. The CDR3 has 14 amino acids. V lost 6 bases and J lost 3; bases outside the gene matches: 6.

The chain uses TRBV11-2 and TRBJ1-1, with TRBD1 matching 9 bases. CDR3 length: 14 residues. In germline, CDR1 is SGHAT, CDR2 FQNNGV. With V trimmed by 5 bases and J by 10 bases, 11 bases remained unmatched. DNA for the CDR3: TGTGCCAGCAGCCTGGGACAGGGACAACGGGGAGCTTTCTTT. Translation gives CASSLGQGQRGAFF.

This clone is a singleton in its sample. The CDR3 nucleotides read TGTGCCAGCAGCTTAGGGCCCGAACGGCGGGCTTTCTTT. Its protein product is CASSLGPERRAFF. This sequence joins TRBV7-7 and TRBJ1-1; D remains unclear. Trimming left V 1 base short and J 11 bases short, with 14 bases between. The CDR3 length is 13 residues. CDR1 and CDR2 from the germline V gene are SSHAT and FNYEAQ (reference sequence).

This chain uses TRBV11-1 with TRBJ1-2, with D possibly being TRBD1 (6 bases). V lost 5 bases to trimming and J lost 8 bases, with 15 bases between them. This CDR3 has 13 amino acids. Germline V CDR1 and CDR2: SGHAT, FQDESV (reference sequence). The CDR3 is CASSPGQSGGYTF. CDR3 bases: TGTGCCAGCAGCCCCGGACAGAGCGGAGGCTACACCTTC.

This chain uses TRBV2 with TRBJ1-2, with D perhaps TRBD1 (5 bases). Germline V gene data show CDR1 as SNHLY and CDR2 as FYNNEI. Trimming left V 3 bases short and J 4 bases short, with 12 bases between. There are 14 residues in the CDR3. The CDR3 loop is CASSEGGLSYGYTF. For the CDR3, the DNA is TGTGCCAGCAGTGAGGGGGGTCTGAGCTATGGCTACACCTTC.

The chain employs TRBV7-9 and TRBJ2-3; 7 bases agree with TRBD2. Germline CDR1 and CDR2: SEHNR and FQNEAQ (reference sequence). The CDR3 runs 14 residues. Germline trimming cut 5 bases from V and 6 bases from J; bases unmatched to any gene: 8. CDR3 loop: CASSEGLAADTQYF. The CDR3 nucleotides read TGTGCCAGCAGCGAAGGTCTAGCGGCGGATACGCAGTATTTT.

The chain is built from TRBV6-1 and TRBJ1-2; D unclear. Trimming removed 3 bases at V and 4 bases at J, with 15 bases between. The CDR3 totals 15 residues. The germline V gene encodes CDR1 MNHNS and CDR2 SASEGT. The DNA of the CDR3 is TGTGCCAGCAGTGAGGCAGGACCGAAACCCTATGGCTACACCTTC. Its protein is CASSEAGPKPYGYTF.

This chain's CDR3 is CSVDGRARGTDTQYF. The CDR3 DNA reads TGCAGCGTTGATGGACGGGCCCGGGGCACAGATACGCAGTATTTT. This rearrangement joins TRBV29-1 to TRBJ2-3; D gene ambiguous. Trimming took off 3 bases at V and 1 base at J, with 14 bases between the two ends. This CDR3 is 15 amino acids long. Germline CDR1 SQVTM, CDR2 ANQGSEA.

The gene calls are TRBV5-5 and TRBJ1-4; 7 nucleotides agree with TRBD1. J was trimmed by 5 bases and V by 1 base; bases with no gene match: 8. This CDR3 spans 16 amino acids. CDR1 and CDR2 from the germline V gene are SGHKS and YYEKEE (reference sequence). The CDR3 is CASSLRAGTENEKLFF. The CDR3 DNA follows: TGTGCCAGCAGCTTGAGGGCCGGGACAGAAAATGAAAAACTGTTTTTT. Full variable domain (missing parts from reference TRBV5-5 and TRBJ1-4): DAGVTQSPTHLIKTRGQQVTLRCSPISGHKSVSWYQQVLGQGPQFIFQYYEKEERGRGNFPDRFSARQFPNYSSELNVNALLLGDSALYLCASSLRAGTENEKLFFGSGTQLSVL.

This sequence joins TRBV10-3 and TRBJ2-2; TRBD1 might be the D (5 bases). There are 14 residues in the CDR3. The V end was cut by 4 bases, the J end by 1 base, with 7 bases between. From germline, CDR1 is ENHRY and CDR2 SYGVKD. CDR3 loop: CAISGQRNTGELFF. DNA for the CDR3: TGTGCCATCAGTGGACAGCGGAACACCGGGGAGCTGTTTTTT.

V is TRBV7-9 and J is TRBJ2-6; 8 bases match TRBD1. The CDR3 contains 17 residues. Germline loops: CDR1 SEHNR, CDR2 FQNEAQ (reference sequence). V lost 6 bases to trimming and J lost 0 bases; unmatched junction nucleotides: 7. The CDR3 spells CASSPTTGGSGANVLTF. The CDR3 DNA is TGTGCCAGCAGTCCCACCACAGGGGGCTCTGGGGCCAACGTCCTGACTTTC.

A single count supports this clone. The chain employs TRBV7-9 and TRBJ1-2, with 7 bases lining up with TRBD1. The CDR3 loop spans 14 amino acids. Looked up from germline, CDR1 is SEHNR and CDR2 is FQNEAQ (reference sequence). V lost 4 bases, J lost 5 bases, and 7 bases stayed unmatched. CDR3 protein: CASSSRTGAYGYTF. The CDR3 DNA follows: TGTGCCAGCAGCTCAAGAACAGGGGCGTATGGCTACACCTTC.

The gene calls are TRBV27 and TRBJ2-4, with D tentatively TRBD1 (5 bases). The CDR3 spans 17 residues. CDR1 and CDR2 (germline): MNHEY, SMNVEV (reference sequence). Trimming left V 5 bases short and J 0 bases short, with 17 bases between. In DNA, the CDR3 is TGTGCCAGCAGTCCGACGACAGAGATTCTAGCCAAAAACATTCAGTACTTC. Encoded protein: CASSPTTEILAKNIQYF.

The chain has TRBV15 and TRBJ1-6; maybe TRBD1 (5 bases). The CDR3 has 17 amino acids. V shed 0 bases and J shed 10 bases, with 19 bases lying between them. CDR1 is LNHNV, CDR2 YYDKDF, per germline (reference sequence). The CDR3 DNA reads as TGTGCCACCAGCAGAGATCTGGGGACGGTTGAATTCTCACCCCTCCACTTT. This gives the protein CATSRDLGTVEFSPLHF. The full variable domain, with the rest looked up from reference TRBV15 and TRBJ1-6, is DAMVIQNPRYQVTQFGKPVTLSCSQTLNHNVMYWYQQKSSQAPKLLFHYYDKDFNNEADTPDNFQSRRPNTSFCFLDIRSPGLGDTAMYLCATSRDLGTVEFSPLHFGNGTRLTVT.

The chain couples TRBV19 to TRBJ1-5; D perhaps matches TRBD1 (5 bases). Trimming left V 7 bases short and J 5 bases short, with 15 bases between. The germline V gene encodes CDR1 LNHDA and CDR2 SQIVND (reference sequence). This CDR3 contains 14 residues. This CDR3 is CASKADITHQPQHF. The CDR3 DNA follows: TGTGCCAGTAAGGCGGACATCACACATCAGCCCCAGCATTTT.

The CDR3 region has the DNA TGTGCCAGCAGTTATTTCCCCGGTGGTTCACCCCTCCACTTT. Its protein product is CASSYFPGGSPLHF. The chain couples TRBV6-5 to TRBJ1-6; no clear D gene. Trimming removed 3 bases at V and 9 bases at J, with 12 bases between. The CDR3 has 14 amino acids. Germline lookup yields CDR1 MNHEY and CDR2 SVGAGI.

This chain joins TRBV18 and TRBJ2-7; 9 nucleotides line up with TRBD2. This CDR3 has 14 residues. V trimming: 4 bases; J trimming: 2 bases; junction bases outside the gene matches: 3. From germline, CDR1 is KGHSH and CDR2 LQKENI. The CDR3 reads CASSQTSGTYEQYF. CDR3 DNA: TGTGCCAGCTCACAGACTAGCGGAACCTACGAGCAGTACTTC.

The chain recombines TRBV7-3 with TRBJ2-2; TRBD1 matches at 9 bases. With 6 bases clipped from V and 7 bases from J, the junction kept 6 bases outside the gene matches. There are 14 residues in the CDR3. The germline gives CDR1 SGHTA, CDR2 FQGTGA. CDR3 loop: CASSPDRGIGELFF. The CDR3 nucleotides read TGTGCCAGCAGTCCGGACAGGGGCATCGGGGAGCTGTTTTTT.

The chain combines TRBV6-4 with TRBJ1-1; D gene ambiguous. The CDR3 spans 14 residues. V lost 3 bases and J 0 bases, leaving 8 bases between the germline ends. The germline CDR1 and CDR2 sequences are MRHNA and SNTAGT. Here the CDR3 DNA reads TGTGCCAGCAGTGAGCGGCCGGTGAACACTGAAGCTTTCTTT. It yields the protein CASSERPVNTEAFF.